The TCR beta chain described here comes from a study of control samples from healthy donors and cancer patients. This clone showed up just once. The junction shows a germline mismatch at one end, possibly a read error. TCRdb's copy holds only in-frame clones and misses some; the assay was immunoSEQ multiplex PCR. The table has about 130,000 clones, roughly 87% seen once; the top ten hold around 1.7%. Input material: blood. This sequence was found in a man aged 18 to 30 in good health.

The CDR3 DNA sequence: TGTGCTAGCAGTAGGGACAGGAACACTGAAGCTTTCTTT. Protein sequence: CASSRDRNTEAFF. The rearrangement uses TRBV7-7 and TRBJ1-1; 7 bases align to TRBD1. CDR3 length: 13 residues. Germline V gene lookup returns CDR1 SSHAT and CDR2 FNYEAQ (reference sequence). Combining the CDR3 with reference TRBV7-7 and TRBJ1-1 gives the whole variable domain GAGVSQSPRYKVTKRGQDVTLRCDPISSHATLYWYQQALGQGPEFLTYFNYEAQPDKSGLPSDRFSAERPEGSISTLTIQRTEQRDSAMYRCASSRDRNTEAFFGQGTRLTVV.